The T cell receptor beta chain described here comes from a study of T cells in Graves' hyperthyroidism and ophthalmopathy (dated by TCRdb to about 2019). In terms of the full investigation: Peripheral blood samples were taken at initial diagnosis, before any treatment was given. TCR V-J signatures able to tell the groups apart were searched for in a discovery cohort of 100 or so patients, of whom around 42 had Graves' ophthalmopathy and roughly 58 had stable Graves' hyperthyroidism. Whether ophthalmopathy could be predicted prospectively was tested in an independent validation cohort made up of 18 to 20 hyperthyroidism patients plus 17 patients who later progressed to ophthalmopathy. The approximately 97 discovery patients were randomly divided into training and test sets at a 7:3 ratio. Thyroid tissue and blood T-cell repertoires from six Graves' hyperthyroidism patients were also compared in the study. After blood sampling, hyperthyroidism patients were treated with methimazole at a starting dose of 30 mg daily, and ophthalmopathy patients were treated with high-dose intravenous methylprednisolone. The paper describes TCR Vbeta CDR3 sequencing of around 140 peripheral blood samples, made up of 43 ophthalmopathy patients, 70 to 75 hyperthyroidism patients and roughly 17 progressor patients.

Ophthalmopathy patients had moderately to severely active disease, Clinical Activity Score of at least 3, NOSPECS grade of at least 4, and duration under 3 months. Exclusion was applied to patients with uncontrolled infections, other autoimmune diseases, pregnancy or lactation. Diagnoses were based on clinical symptoms, serum thyroxine and TRAb, thyroid ultrasound and orbital computed tomography. Ficoll-Paque density gradient centrifugation was used to isolate PBMCs from approximately 10 ml of fresh peripheral blood. Trizol reagent was used to extract total RNA, and RNA quality was then checked on an Agilent 2100 Bioanalyzer. In the case of this clonotype: Its recognized antigen is unknown. No base qualities exist here, and no much larger clone lies one base off it.

Amplification of TCR beta CDR3 regions was carried out from RNA transcripts. The first round of RT-PCR for the TCR CDR3 was performed with the HTBI primer set and the Qiagen OneStep RT-PCR kit. Libraries were constructed in a second round of multiplex PCR, after which size selection and purification were performed. The libraries were sequenced on an Illumina HiSeq2000 using paired-end 100 bp reads. In the original analysis: SOAPnuke was used to process the raw data, with reads discarded if the reads contained adapters or uncalled bases, had a mean Phred below 15, or lacked an exact constant-primer or identifier match. COPE v1.2.5 was used to merge high-quality paired reads, and clonotypes were defined as unique nucleotide sequences. MiTCR v1.1 was used to align clonotypes to the IMGT TRBV, TRBD and TRBJ reference segments. The analysis included only V-J combinations with a frequency above 0.0001, which together covered 99% to 99.2% of the repertoires. A TCS score was defined as the ratio between F50 (clonal expansion) and ExV (chaos), using BLOSUM62-based TCRdist between CDR3 peptides within each V-J. Welch's t-statistics and random forest reduced around 510 V-J features to around 14, which were used in a naive Bayes classifier (R e1071). Using fastp trimming at Q25 and MiXCR clonotype assembly, TCRdb reanalyzed the public sequencing data and kept in-frame beta chains. Identical CDR3 proteins give one entry, which carries the most common genes and DNA. TCRdb, rather than the study authors, made the V and J calls. The sample yields about 600,000 distinct CDR3 sequences; more than 13% were counted once. The biggest ten clones account for over 6% of the sample.

Trimming leaves V shorter by 4 bases and J shorter by 0 bases, with the junction holding 6 bases beyond the gene matches. CDR1 and CDR2 were assigned from the germline V gene (reference sequence) as SEHNR and FQNEAQ. There are 16 amino acids in the CDR3, from cysteine to phenylalanine inclusive. The kept DNA is CDR3 alone, 48 bases in frame from the first base. General findings and caveats noted by the study authors: In validation, the model predicted progression to ophthalmopathy with over 60% sensitivity and 72% to 85% specificity, a median of around six months before onset. In cross-validation, a model built on a 13 V-J signature told ophthalmopathy apart from stable hyperthyroidism with 85% to 90% sensitivity and around 84% specificity, and in testing the same model reached 80%/75%. Sample size was not statistically predetermined, and investigators were not blinded to group allocation. Most expanded thyroid clonotypes (frequency above 0.001) were also detected in blood, suggesting blood repertoires may reflect thyroid immune responses.

The chain employs TRBV7-9 and TRBJ2-7; 10 bases in the middle match TRBD1. The clonotype was recovered from a woman aged 18-29 years with Graves' ophthalmopathy. The sample consisted of blood. CDR3 protein: CASSSRTGGSSYEQYF. The sequence in DNA is TGTGCCAGCAGCTCGAGGACAGGGGGGAGCTCCTACGAGCAGTACTTC. When the CDR3 is completed using the reference TRBV7-9 and TRBJ2-7 genes on either side, the full variable domain is DTGVSQNPRHKITKRGQNVTFRCDPISEHNRLYWYRQTLGQGPEFLTYFQNEAQLEKSRLLSDRFSAERPKGSFSTLEIQRTEQGDSAMYLCASSSRTGGSSYEQYFGPGTRLTVT.